This is a list of T cell receptor beta chains from one sample in a study of monozygotic twins with cystic fibrosis. Assay: immunoSEQ multiplex PCR; the TCRdb copy retains only in-frame clones and omits some. The sample yields around 10,000 clones, more than 99% seen once. The sample was blood. Every receptor here comes from a man between 18 and 35 years old with cystic fibrosis. The CDR3 runs from the conserved cysteine through the conserved F or W. Each record gives: V gene, CDR3 length, J gene, D gene, CDR3 DNA, CDR3 protein. A D gene is named only where the DNA matches it firmly.

V: TRBV2; length: 18; J: TRBJ2-3; D: TRBD2; DNA: TGTGCCAGCAGTGTATTGAGGCTAGCGGGGGAGAGCACAGATACGCAGTATTTT; CDR3: CASSVLRLAGESTDTQYF
V: TRBV5-8; length: 13; J: TRBJ2-7; D: .; DNA: TGTGCCAGCAGCTTGAACAGGGGGGGCGAGCAGTACTTC; CDR3: CASSLNRGGEQYF
V: TRBV5-5; length: 15; J: TRBJ2-1; D: .; DNA: TGTGCCAGCAGCTTGACGGGGACGGCATACAATGAGCAGTTCTTC; CDR3: CASSLTGTAYNEQFF
V: TRBV6-1; length: 13; J: TRBJ1-5; D: .; DNA: TGTGCCAGCAGTGAATTGGGCAATCAGCCCCAGCATTTT; CDR3: CASSELGNQPQHF
V: TRBV20-1; length: 11; J: TRBJ2-1; D: .; DNA: TGCAGTGTGTCAGTTGAGGTGGAGCAGTTCTTC; CDR3: CSVSVEVEQFF
V: TRBV14; length: 15; J: TRBJ2-7; D: TRBD2; DNA: TGTGCCAGCAGCCAACGGGGGACTAACGTCTACGAGCAGTACTTC; CDR3: CASSQRGTNVYEQYF
V: TRBV6-5; length: 15; J: TRBJ2-7; D: .; DNA: TGTGCCAGCAGCCGACTCCCCGGCGGGGCCTACGAGCAGTACTTC; CDR3: CASSRLPGGAYEQYF
V: TRBV2; length: 16; J: TRBJ1-2; D: .; DNA: TGTGCCAGCAGTGTGGGGGGGCAGGGTACCTTCTATGGCTACACCTTC; CDR3: CASSVGGQGTFYGYTF
V: TRBV6-1; length: 15; J: TRBJ2-7; D: .; DNA: TGTGCCAGCAGTGAAACCGGGTACCTAGCCTACGAGCAGTACTTC; CDR3: CASSETGYLAYEQYF
V: TRBV30; length: 13; J: TRBJ2-3; D: TRBD2; DNA: TGTGCCCAACTAGCGGGCACCACAGATACGCAGTATTTT; CDR3: CAQLAGTTDTQYF
V: TRBV28; length: 12; J: TRBJ1-2; D: .; DNA: TGTGCCACCGAAAAGAGCAACTATGGCTACACCTTC; CDR3: CATEKSNYGYTF
V: TRBV27; length: 16; J: TRBJ2-7; D: TRBD2; DNA: TGTGCCAGCAGTTTTACTATTGGCGGGAGTACGCACGAGCAGTACTTC; CDR3: CASSFTIGGSTHEQYF
V: TRBV4-3; length: 14; J: TRBJ1-1; D: .; DNA: TGCGCCAGCAGCCAAGATCTCCCGGGGACTGAAGCTTTCTTT; CDR3: CASSQDLPGTEAFF
V: TRBV19; length: 15; J: TRBJ1-5; D: .; DNA: TGTGCCAGTAGTATAATGGGTGCAGGGTTTCAGCCCCAGCATTTT; CDR3: CASSIMGAGFQPQHF
V: TRBV11-2; length: 15; J: TRBJ2-5; D: TRBD1; DNA: TGTGCCAGCGCAGGGGGGACAGGGGTCCAAGAGACCCAGTACTTC; CDR3: CASAGGTGVQETQYF